This entry lists 3 T cell receptor beta chains sequenced from one sample in a study of blood T cell repertoires in COVID-19 (dated by TCRdb to the early 2020s). Preparation of the library involved the immunoSEQ multiplex PCR assay. The immuneACCESS repertoire file appears here via TCRdb, limited to in-frame rearrangements. These files lack a portion of the clones; in checked studies, under half of the deficit traces to unresolved V genes, and the cause of the others is not known. This sample is represented by 200,000 to 250,000 clones; 82% of them were singletons. The top ten constitute about 3.4% of the sample. Sample: PBMCs or T cells enriched from blood (not recorded which). The source is a woman in her fifties or sixties who had recovered from COVID-19.

This chain joins TRBV6-5 and TRBJ1-2; TRBD1 might be the D (6 bases). Trimming removed 2 bases at V and 2 bases at J, with 12 bases between. The CDR3 spans 15 residues. Germline V gives CDR1 MNHEY, CDR2 SVGAGI. CDR3: CASSYALQGNYGYTF. The DNA of the CDR3 is TGTGCCAGCAGTTACGCTTTACAGGGCAACTATGGCTACACCTTC.

The gene calls are TRBV7-9 and TRBJ1-1; no clear D gene. The germline V gene encodes CDR1 SEHNR and CDR2 FQNEAQ (reference sequence). The CDR3 loop spans 14 amino acids. V lost 5 bases to trimming and J lost 4 bases, with 14 bases between them. CDR3 nucleotide sequence: TGTGCCAGCAGCCCTCCCCCCGCGGGCACTGAAGCTTTCTTT. It specifies CASSPPPAGTEAFF.

The gene calls are TRBV7-2 and TRBJ1-4; 9 positions agree with TRBD1. Germline lookup yields CDR1 SGHTA and CDR2 FQGNSA. Unmatched junction bases numbered 12, after V lost 5 bases and J lost 8 bases. The CDR3 has 16 residues. The CDR3 nucleotides are TGTGCCAGCAGCCCACAATCGGACAGGGGCAGAGAAAAACTGTTTTTT. Its translation: CASSPQSDRGREKLFF.